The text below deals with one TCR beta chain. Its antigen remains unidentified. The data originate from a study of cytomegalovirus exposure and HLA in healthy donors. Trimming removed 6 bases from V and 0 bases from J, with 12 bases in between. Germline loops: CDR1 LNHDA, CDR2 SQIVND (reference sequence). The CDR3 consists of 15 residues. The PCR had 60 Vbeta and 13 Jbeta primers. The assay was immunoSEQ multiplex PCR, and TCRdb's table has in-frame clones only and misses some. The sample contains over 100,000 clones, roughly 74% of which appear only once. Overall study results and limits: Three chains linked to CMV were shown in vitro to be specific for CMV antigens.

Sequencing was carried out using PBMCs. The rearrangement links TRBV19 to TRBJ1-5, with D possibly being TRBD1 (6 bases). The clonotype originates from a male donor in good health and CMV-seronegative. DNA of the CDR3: TGTGCCAGTAGAGTCACAGGGTCTAGCAATCAGCCCCAGCATTTT. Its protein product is CASRVTGSSNQPQHF.